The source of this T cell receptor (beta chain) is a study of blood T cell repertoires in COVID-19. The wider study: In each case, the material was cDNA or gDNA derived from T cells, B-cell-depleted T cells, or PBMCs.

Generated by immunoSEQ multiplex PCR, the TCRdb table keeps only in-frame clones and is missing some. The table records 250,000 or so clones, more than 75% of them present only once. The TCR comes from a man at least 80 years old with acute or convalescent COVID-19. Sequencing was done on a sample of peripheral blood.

The CDR3 sequence: CASSLVGQLNTEAFF. In nucleotides, the CDR3 is TGTGCCAGCAGCTTGGTTGGCCAGTTGAACACTGAAGCTTTCTTT. The chain uses TRBV5-8 and TRBJ1-1; D not resolved. The CDR3 runs to 15 residues. The V end was cut by 0 bases, the J end by 0 bases, with 9 bases between. Germline CDR1 reads SGHTS; CDR2 reads YDEGEE.